Following are 12 T cell receptor beta chains from one sample sequenced in a study of T cell responses to AZD1222 COVID-19 vaccine. Assay: immunoSEQ multiplex PCR; the TCRdb copy retains only in-frame clones and omits some. This table holds about 110,000 clones, around 87% found once. The sample in question was peripheral blood, obtained 28 days after the second AZD1222 dose. These receptors all stem from an adult who received the AZD1222 COVID-19 vaccine.

This sequence joins TRBV7-9 and TRBJ2-4; D not resolved. The CDR3 is made up of 16 amino acids. Germline V gene data show CDR1 as SEHNR and CDR2 as FQNEAQ (reference sequence). Trimming stripped 3 bases from V and 0 bases from J, with 12 bases between. This CDR3 reads CASSLVGHLAKNIQYF. The DNA of the CDR3 is TGTGCCAGCAGCTTGGTCGGGCATTTAGCCAAAAACATTCAGTACTTC.

This clone came up once. The genes are TRBV21-1 and TRBJ2-3. TRBV21-1 is reported as a pseudogene. CDR3 size: 16 residues. Here the CDR3 DNA reads TGTGCCAGCAGCATAACGACAGAGGGTCGCACAGATACGCAGTATTTT. Its protein is CASSITTEGRTDTQYF.

The rearrangement links TRBV9 to TRBJ1-5, with a possible D match to TRBD1 (6 bases). Germline V gene data show CDR1 as SGDLS and CDR2 as YYNGEE. The V and J ends lost 3 bases and 3 bases respectively, with 13 bases between them. The CDR3 covers 15 residues. The CDR3 sequence: CASSAEAGVNQPQHF. The DNA for the CDR3 is TGTGCCAGCAGCGCCGAAGCAGGGGTCAATCAGCCCCAGCATTTT.

This clone was counted a few times. The chain is built from TRBV24-1 and TRBJ2-7; 11 nucleotides agree with TRBD1. Trimming took 4 bases from V and 0 from J; bases not matched to a gene: 4. Germline V gene sequence: CDR1 KGHDR, CDR2 SFDVKD. The CDR3 sequence is 16 residues long. This CDR3 reads CATSELGQGVSYEQYF. The DNA of the CDR3 is TGTGCCACCAGTGAGCTGGGACAGGGGGTCTCCTACGAGCAGTACTTC.

This chain links TRBV4-2 with TRBJ1-1; 7 positions agree with TRBD1. CDR1 and CDR2 (germline): LGHNA, YNFKEQ. V gave up 0 bases and J gave up 7 bases; unmatched junction bases: 5. There are 14 residues in the CDR3. CDR3 DNA sequence: TGTGCCAGCAGCCAAGAAGACAGGGCTTTTGAAGCTTTCTTT. Translated: CASSQEDRAFEAFF.

This chain links TRBV7-3 with TRBJ1-1; 8 nucleotides agree with TRBD1. CDR3 length: 14 amino acids. Germline lookup yields CDR1 SGHTA and CDR2 FQGTGA. With 5 bases clipped from V and 8 bases from J, the junction kept 10 bases outside the gene matches. CDR3 sequence reads: CASSPNPRTGEAFF. As DNA, the CDR3 is TGTGCCAGCAGCCCAAATCCCCGGACAGGGGAAGCTTTCTTT.

This chain joins TRBV5-5 and TRBJ2-4; the D gene is possibly TRBD2 (6 bases). CDR1 and CDR2 from the germline V gene are SGHKS and YYEKEE (reference sequence). The CDR3 loop spans 17 amino acids. The V end lost 4 bases, the J end lost 2 bases, and 19 bases lay between the germline ends. As DNA, the CDR3 is TGTGCCAGCAGCCTGACTAGGTTGCGGTCAACCAAAAACATTCAGTACTTC. This codes for CASSLTRLRSTKNIQYF.

The chain joins TRBV29-1 to TRBJ2-2; 8 bases align to TRBD2. Per the germline V gene, CDR1 is SQVTM and CDR2 is ANQGSEA. The CDR3 totals 15 residues. With 7 bases clipped from V and 0 bases from J, the junction kept 7 bases outside the gene matches. DNA of the CDR3: TGCAGCGCGAACGTACTAGCGGCGAACACCGGGGAGCTGTTTTTT. Translated: CSANVLAANTGELFF.

The J gene is TRBJ2-7, the V gene TRBV9; D may be TRBD2 (6 bases). CDR1 and CDR2 (germline): SGDLS, YYNGEE. The CDR3 runs to 14 residues. V lost 2 bases and J 3 bases, leaving 12 bases between the germline ends. The CDR3 region is CASSVGGGDYEQYF. In DNA, the CDR3 is TGTGCCAGCAGCGTGGGGGGAGGAGACTACGAGCAGTACTTC. The complete variable domain, with remaining parts taken from reference TRBV9 and TRBJ2-7, reads DSGVTQTPKHLITATGQRVTLRCSPRSGDLSVYWYQQSLDQGLQFLIQYYNGEERAKGNILERFSAQQFPDLHSELNLSSLELGDSALYFCASSVGGGDYEQYFGPGTRLTVT.

This clone was recorded once. Sequence at one end of the junction differs from germline and may be a read error. The rearrangement joins TRBV2 to TRBJ2-7; maybe TRBD2 (6 bases). The CDR3 consists of 14 residues. Germline values: CDR1 SNHLY, CDR2 FYNNEI. The CDR3 loop is CASGDSGSTYEQYF. CDR3 sequence (DNA): TGTGCCAGCGGTGATAGCGGTTCGACCTACGAGCAGTACTTC. Using reference TRBV2 and TRBJ2-7 for the parts outside the CDR3, the full variable domain is EPEVTQTPSHQVTQMGQEVILRCVPISNHLYFYWYRQILGQKVEFLVSFYNNEISEKSEIFDDQFSVERPDGSNFTLKIRSTKLEDSAMYFCASGDSGSTYEQYFGPGTRLTVT.

The CDR3 sequence is CATEKGQQTEAFF. The CDR3 coding sequence is TGTGCCACCGAAAAGGGCCAGCAGACTGAAGCTTTCTTT. The chain links TRBV19 to TRBJ1-1; D call uncertain. Trimming cost V 10 bases and J 5 bases, with 17 bases left between them. Germline CDR1 and CDR2: LNHDA and SQIVND (reference sequence). This CDR3 comprises 13 residues.

This rearrangement joins TRBV6-2 or TRBV6-3 to TRBJ2-7; 8 positions agree with TRBD2. The junction had 11 bases not matched to a gene; V was cut back by 2 bases and J by 8 bases. The CDR3 is 15 amino acids. CDR1 is MNHEY, CDR2 SVGEGT, per germline. The CDR3 sequence is CASSYDGGGLVKQYF. In DNA form, the CDR3 reads TGTGCCAGCAGTTACGACGGCGGGGGGCTTGTGAAGCAGTACTTC.